This TCR beta chain was sequenced for a study of blood T cell repertoires in COVID-19. Study overall: Specimens from acute and convalescent COVID-19 originated in the United States, Italy and Spain.

Clones were read by immunoSEQ multiplex PCR, and TCRdb kept only the in-frame ones, dropping some. Altogether about 310,000 clones are present, around nine tenths being singletons, with the ten largest covering roughly 5.3%. The study counted Cohort 3 donors as recovered given two negative PCRs, clearance, or symptom resolution. This CDR3 spans 14 amino acids. Trimming pared 4 bases from V and 7 bases from J, leaving 11 bases between. CDR1 and CDR2 from the germline V gene are MGHRA and YSYEKL. Sample: PBMCs or T cells enriched from blood (not recorded which). The sequence was collected from a man in his 60s who had recovered from COVID-19. The chain recombines TRBV4-1 with TRBJ1-6; D is undetermined. For the CDR3, the DNA is TGCGCCAGCAGCCCCCAGCGGCGGAATTCACCCCTCCACTTT. The encoded protein is CASSPQRRNSPLHF.